One sample yielded the 7 T cell receptor beta chains listed below, sequenced in a study of shared clonotypes between healthy human individuals. Sequencing used immunoSEQ multiplex PCR; TCRdb keeps in-frame clones, though not all of them. This repertoire shows some 1,600,000 clones, approximately 98% found once; its top ten account for approximately 0.45%. Sequenced material: naive CD4+ T cells sorted from blood. Subset of the sample: CD45RA+ positively selected. The receptors stem from a man aged 25 to 40 in good health.

The V gene is TRBV5-1, the J gene TRBJ1-1; D unresolved. Trimming cost V 3 bases and J 1 base, with 13 bases left between them. This CDR3 has 15 amino acids. Germline-derived CDR1 and CDR2 are SGHRS and YFSETQ. The CDR3, as DNA: TGCGCCAGCAGCTCGCAACCCACAAAGAACACTGAAGCTTTCTTT. Amino acid sequence: CASSSQPTKNTEAFF.

The chain employs TRBV19 and TRBJ2-7; 10 bases are shared with TRBD2. In germline, CDR1 is LNHDA, CDR2 SQIVND (reference sequence). The CDR3 covers 14 residues. J was trimmed by 1 base and V by 8 bases; bases with no gene match: 5. In nucleotides, the CDR3 is TGTGCCAGTCAAGGACTAGCGGAATCCTACGAGCAGTACTTC. Its protein is CASQGLAESYEQYF.

This chain links TRBV6-1 with TRBJ2-1; no definite D call. Trimming cost V 8 bases and J 6 bases, with 17 bases left between them. CDR3 length: 14 amino acids. CDR1 is MNHNS, CDR2 SASEGT, per germline. The CDR3 reads CASSVERRFNEQFF. Here the CDR3 DNA reads TGTGCCAGCTCGGTCGAGCGTAGATTCAATGAGCAGTTCTTC.

With regard to this clone: The sample contains more than one DNA sequence encoding this CDR3. The chain recombines TRBV29-1 with TRBJ2-3; TRBD1 matches at 7 bases. The CDR3 has 12 amino acids. V lost 4 bases, J lost 4 bases, and 2 bases stayed unmatched. CDR1 SQVTM and CDR2 ANQGSEA come from the germline V gene. The CDR3 here is CSVGQGADTQYF. Here the CDR3 DNA reads TGCAGCGTTGGACAGGGCGCAGATACGCAGTATTTT.

CDR3 DNA: TGCGCCAGCAGTGAAGGAGGGCCTAACAATGAGCAGTTCTTC. It translates to CASSEGGPNNEQFF. J is TRBJ2-1 and V is TRBV10-1; D is perhaps TRBD2 (6 bases). Trimming took 3 bases from V and 5 from J, leaving 11 bases between them. The CDR3 totals 14 residues. Germline V CDR1 and CDR2: WNHNN, SYGVQD (reference sequence).

The chain combines TRBV10-2 with TRBJ2-7; D unresolved. Between the trimmed V and J ends, which lost 6 bases and 2 bases, there was a span of 5 bases. The CDR3 runs 11 residues. Per germline, CDR1 WSHSY and CDR2 SAAADI. CDR3 nucleotides: TGCGCCAGCAGGGAAACCTACGAGCAGTACTTC. It is translated as CASRETYEQYF.

This clone was seen once. The CDR3 is CASRTGEETQYF. In DNA form, the CDR3 reads TGTGCCAGCAGGACAGGGGAGGAGACCCAGTACTTC. The gene calls are TRBV7-2 and TRBJ2-5, with 8 bases identical to TRBD1. Germline V CDR1 and CDR2: SGHTA, FQGNSA. The CDR3 sequence is 12 residues long. Trimming at V came to 6 bases and at J to 5 bases, leaving 2 bases not matched to a gene.